This T cell receptor beta chain derives from a study of OX40 agonist ivuxolimab in advanced cancers. Study summary: Patients received ivuxolimab, an agonistic anti-OX40 (CD134) antibody.

The germline gives CDR1 KGHSH, CDR2 LQKENI. V dropped 3 bases and J dropped 0; count of bases not matched to a gene: 13. The CDR3 has 18 residues. TCRdb's copy holds only in-frame clones and misses some; the assay was immunoSEQ multiplex PCR. The sample includes 98,000 or so clones, 75% to 90% of them seen just once. Material: CD4+ or CD8+ T cells sorted from blood, obtained in a trial of the OX40 agonist ivuxolimab. This receptor was identified in an adult with an advanced solid tumor such as melanoma, head and neck, liver or kidney cancer. The V call is TRBV18, the J call TRBJ1-2, with 7 bases aligning to TRBD1. The CDR3 DNA is TGTGCCAGCTCACCCCAAAACCCCTCCGGGACAGCTAACTATGGCTACACCTTC. Translated, it gives CASSPQNPSGTANYGYTF.